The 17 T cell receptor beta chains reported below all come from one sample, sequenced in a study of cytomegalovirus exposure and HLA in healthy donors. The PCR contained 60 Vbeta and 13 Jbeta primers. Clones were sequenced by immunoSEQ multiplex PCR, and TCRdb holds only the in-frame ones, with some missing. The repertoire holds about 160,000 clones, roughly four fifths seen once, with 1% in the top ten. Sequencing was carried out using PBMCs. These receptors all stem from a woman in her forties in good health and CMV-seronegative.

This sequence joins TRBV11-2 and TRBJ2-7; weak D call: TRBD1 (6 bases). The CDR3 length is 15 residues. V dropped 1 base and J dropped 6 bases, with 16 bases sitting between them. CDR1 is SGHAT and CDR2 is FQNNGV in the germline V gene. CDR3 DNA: TGTGCCAGCAGCTTAGGTTCAGGGGCCGTCAGCGAGCAGTACTTC. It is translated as CASSLGSGAVSEQYF.

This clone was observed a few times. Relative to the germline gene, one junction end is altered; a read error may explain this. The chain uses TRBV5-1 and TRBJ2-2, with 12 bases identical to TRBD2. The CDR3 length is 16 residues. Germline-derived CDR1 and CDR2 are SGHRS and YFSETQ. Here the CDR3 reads CASSPRTSGNPGELFF. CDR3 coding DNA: TGCGCCAGCAGCCCCCGGACTAGCGGGAACCCCGGGGAGCTGTTTTTT. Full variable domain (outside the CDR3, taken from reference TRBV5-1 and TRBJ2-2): KAGVTQTPRYLIKTRGQQVTLSCSPISGHRSVSWYQQTPGQGLQFLFEYFSETQRNKGNFPGRFSGRQFSNSRSEMNVSTLELGDSALYLCASSPRTSGNPGELFFGEGSRLTVL.

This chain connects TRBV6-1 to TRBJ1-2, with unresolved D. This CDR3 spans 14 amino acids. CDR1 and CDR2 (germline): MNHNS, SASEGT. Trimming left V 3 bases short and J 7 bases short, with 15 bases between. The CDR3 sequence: CASSDVRENGGYTF. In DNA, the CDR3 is TGTGCCAGCAGTGACGTGAGAGAAAATGGTGGCTACACCTTC.

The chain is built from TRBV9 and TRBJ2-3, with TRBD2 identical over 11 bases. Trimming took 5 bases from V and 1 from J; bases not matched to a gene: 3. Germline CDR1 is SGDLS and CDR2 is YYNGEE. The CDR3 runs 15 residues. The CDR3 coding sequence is TGTGCCAGCAGGCCGGGACTAGCGGGCACAGATACGCAGTATTTT. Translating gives CASRPGLAGTDTQYF.

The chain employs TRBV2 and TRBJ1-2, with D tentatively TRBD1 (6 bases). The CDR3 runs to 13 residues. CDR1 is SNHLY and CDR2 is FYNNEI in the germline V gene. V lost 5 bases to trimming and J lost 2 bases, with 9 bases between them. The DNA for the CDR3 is TGTGCCAGCAGTTGGACAGACAACTATGGCTACACCTTC. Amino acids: CASSWTDNYGYTF.

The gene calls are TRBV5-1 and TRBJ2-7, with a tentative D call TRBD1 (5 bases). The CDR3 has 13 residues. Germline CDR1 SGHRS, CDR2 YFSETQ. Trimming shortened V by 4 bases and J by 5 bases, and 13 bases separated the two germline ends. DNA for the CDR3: TGCGCCAGCAGCGAGCAGGGTACGCACGAGCAGTACTTC. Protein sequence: CASSEQGTHEQYF.

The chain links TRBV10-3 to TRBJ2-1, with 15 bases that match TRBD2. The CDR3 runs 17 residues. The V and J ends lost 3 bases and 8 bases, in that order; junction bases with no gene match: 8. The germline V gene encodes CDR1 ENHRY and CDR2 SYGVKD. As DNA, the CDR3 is TGTGCCATCAGTGACGGACTAGCGGGAGGGCTCAGCGATGAGCAGTTCTTC. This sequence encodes CAISDGLAGGLSDEQFF.

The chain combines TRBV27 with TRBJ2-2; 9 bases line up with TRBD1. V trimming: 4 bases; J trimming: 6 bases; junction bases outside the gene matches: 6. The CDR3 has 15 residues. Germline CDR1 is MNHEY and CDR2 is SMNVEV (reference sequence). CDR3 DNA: TGTGCCAGCAGTTCACCTCGACAGGGGGCCGGGGAGCTGTTTTTT. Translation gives CASSSPRQGAGELFF.

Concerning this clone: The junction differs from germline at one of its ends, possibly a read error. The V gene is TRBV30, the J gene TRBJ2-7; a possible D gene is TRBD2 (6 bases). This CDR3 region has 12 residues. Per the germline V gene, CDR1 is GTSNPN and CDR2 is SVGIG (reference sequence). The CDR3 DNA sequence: TGTGCCTGGAGTGTTAGCGGATACGAGCAGCACTTC. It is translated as CAWSVSGYEQHF.

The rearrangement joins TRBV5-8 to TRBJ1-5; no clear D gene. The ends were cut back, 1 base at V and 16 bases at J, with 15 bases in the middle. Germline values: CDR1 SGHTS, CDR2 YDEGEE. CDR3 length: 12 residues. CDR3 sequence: CASSLSVKRQHF. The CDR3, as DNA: TGTGCCAGCAGCTTGTCAGTAAAGAGACAACATTTT.

CDR3 residues: CASSSRDKPYSYEQYF. CDR3 DNA: TGTGCCAGCAGCTCCAGGGACAAACCTTACTCCTACGAGCAGTACTTC. V is TRBV5-8 and J is TRBJ2-7, with a weak D call TRBD1 (6 bases). CDR1 SGHTS and CDR2 YDEGEE come from the germline V gene. The length of the CDR3 is 16 residues. Trimming took off 3 bases at V and 0 bases at J, with 16 bases between the two ends.

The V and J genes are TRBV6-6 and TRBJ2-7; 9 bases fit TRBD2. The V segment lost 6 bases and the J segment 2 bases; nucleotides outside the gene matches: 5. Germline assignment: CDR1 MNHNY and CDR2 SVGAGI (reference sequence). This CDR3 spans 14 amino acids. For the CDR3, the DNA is TGTGCCAGCAGGTCAGCGGGAGGCACCTACGAGCAGTACTTC. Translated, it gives CASRSAGGTYEQYF.

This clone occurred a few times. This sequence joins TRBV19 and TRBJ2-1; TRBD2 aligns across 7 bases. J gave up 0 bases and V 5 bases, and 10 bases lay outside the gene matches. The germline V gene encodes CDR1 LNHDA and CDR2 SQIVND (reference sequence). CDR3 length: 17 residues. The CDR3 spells CASSPEAPGGSYNEQFF. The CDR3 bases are TGTGCCAGTAGTCCCGAGGCACCGGGGGGCTCCTACAATGAGCAGTTCTTC.

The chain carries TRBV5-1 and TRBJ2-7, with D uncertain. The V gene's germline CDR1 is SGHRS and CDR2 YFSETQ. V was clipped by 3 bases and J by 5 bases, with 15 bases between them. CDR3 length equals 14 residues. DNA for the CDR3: TGCGCCAGCAGCTCCGTGGAACCCCGGGACGAGCAGTACTTC. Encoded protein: CASSSVEPRDEQYF. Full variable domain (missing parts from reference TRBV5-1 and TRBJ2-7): KAGVTQTPRYLIKTRGQQVTLSCSPISGHRSVSWYQQTPGQGLQFLFEYFSETQRNKGNFPGRFSGRQFSNSRSEMNVSTLELGDSALYLCASSSVEPRDEQYFGPGTRLTVT.

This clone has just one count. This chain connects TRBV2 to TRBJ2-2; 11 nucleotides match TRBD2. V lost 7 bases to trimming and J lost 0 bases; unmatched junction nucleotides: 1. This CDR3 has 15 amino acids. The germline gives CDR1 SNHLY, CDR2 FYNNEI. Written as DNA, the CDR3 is TGTGCCAGCAAACTAGCGGGAGCGAACACCGGGGAGCTGTTTTTT. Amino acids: CASKLAGANTGELFF.

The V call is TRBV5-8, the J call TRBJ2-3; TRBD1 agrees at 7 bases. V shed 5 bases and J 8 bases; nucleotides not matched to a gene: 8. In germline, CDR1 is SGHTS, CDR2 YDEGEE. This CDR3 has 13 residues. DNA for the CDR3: TGTGCCAGCAGAGTTGGACAGGCGAGTACGCAGTATTTT. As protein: CASRVGQASTQYF. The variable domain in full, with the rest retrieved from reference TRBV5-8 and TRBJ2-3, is EAGVTQSPTHLIKTRGQQATLRCSPISGHTSVYWYQQALGLGLQFLLWYDEGEERNRGNFPPRFSGRQFPNYSSELNVNALELEDSALYLCASRVGQASTQYFGPGTRLTVL.

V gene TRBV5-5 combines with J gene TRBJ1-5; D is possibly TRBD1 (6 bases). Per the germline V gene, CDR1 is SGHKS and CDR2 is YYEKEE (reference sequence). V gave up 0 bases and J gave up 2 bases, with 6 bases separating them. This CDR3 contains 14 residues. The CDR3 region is CASSLDRGNQPQHF. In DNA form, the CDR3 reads TGTGCCAGCAGCTTGGACAGGGGCAATCAGCCCCAGCATTTT.